The 18 T cell receptor beta chains below come from one sample, sequenced in a study of blood T cell repertoires in COVID-19. This table comes from immunoSEQ multiplex PCR, and its TCRdb copy is limited to in-frame clones, with some not included. The data hold over 100,000 clones, with roughly four fifths observed a single time. Sequencing used peripheral blood. The receptors originated from a human donor in a cohort sampled during active COVID-19.

This chain links TRBV11-2 with TRBJ2-1; 7 bases agree with TRBD2. V gave up 1 base and J gave up 10 bases; unmatched junction bases: 1. Germline CDR1 SGHAT, CDR2 FQNNGV. This CDR3 has 12 residues. The CDR3 spells CASSLVGGEQFF. DNA of the CDR3: TGTGCCAGCAGCTTAGTGGGGGGGGAGCAGTTCTTC.

The chain uses TRBV18 and TRBJ1-3; D might be TRBD1 (6 bases). The germline V gene has CDR1 KGHSH and CDR2 LQKENI. V was cut by 3 bases and J by 1 base, with 13 bases left in between. The CDR3 runs to 16 residues. The CDR3 loop reads CASSPPGQLSGNTIYF. Here the CDR3 DNA reads TGTGCCAGCTCACCTCCGGGACAACTTTCTGGAAACACCATATATTTT.

As to this clone: This specimen includes other DNA sequences encoding the same CDR3. The chain employs TRBV7-9 and TRBJ2-6, with D possibly TRBD1 on 6 matching bases. The CDR3 runs 16 residues. V shed 6 bases and J shed 2 bases, with 14 bases lying between them. CDR1 and CDR2 from the germline V gene are SEHNR and FQNEAQ (reference sequence). In DNA, the CDR3 is TGTGCCAGCAGTCGGGACCAGGGGACTGGGGCCAACGTCCTGACTTTC. Its protein is CASSRDQGTGANVLTF.

This sequence joins TRBV7-3 and TRBJ2-2; TRBD2 matches 9 bases. The germline V gene has CDR1 SGHTA and CDR2 FQGTGA. The CDR3 loop spans 16 amino acids. The junction had 6 bases not matched to a gene; V was cut back by 5 bases and J by 2 bases. The CDR3 nucleotides are TGTGCCAGCAGCAAGTCGACTAGCGGAAACACCGGGGAGCTGTTTTTT. This encodes CASSKSTSGNTGELFF.

This clone was seen only a few times. J is TRBJ2-5 and V is TRBV13, with a tentative D call TRBD1 (7 bases). CDR1 is PRHDT and CDR2 is FYEKMQ in the germline V gene (reference sequence). The length of the CDR3 is 14 residues. Trimming took 5 bases from V and 2 from J, leaving 12 bases between them. The CDR3 DNA is TGTGCCAGCAGCGGGGGGACAGTACAAGAGACCCAGTACTTC. Translated, it gives CASSGGTVQETQYF.

The V and J genes are TRBV10-3 and TRBJ1-2, with 7 bases matching TRBD1. Germline V gives CDR1 ENHRY, CDR2 SYGVKD. After removal of 6 bases from V and 6 bases from J, the junction contained 7 bases not matched to a gene. The CDR3 extends over 13 amino acids. The CDR3 protein is CAISGTARDGYTF. The CDR3 DNA sequence: TGTGCCATCAGCGGGACAGCCAGGGATGGCTACACCTTC.

V is TRBV7-9 and J is TRBJ2-7; tentative D call: TRBD1 (5 bases). V was clipped by 1 base and J by 7 bases, with 17 bases between them. The CDR3 has 15 amino acids. The germline gives CDR1 SEHNR, CDR2 FQNEAQ (reference sequence). The CDR3 region has the DNA TGTGCCAGCAGCTTAGTGTCGCAGGGCTCTAGTGAGCAGTACTTC. This codes for CASSLVSQGSSEQYF.

The chain joins TRBV15 to TRBJ1-5; D possibly corresponds to TRBD1 (6 bases). The CDR3 loop spans 16 amino acids. V lost 1 base to trimming and J lost 6 bases, with 16 bases between them. From germline, CDR1 is LNHNV and CDR2 YYDKDF (reference sequence). The CDR3 reads CATSRGGRGGVQPQHF. The CDR3 bases are TGTGCCACCAGCAGAGGTGGGAGGGGGGGCGTTCAGCCCCAGCATTTT.

As to this clone: A read error may produce the germline difference seen at one junction end. The genes are TRBV28 and TRBJ2-7, with 10 bases fitting TRBD1. This CDR3 contains 11 residues. Germline V lookup: CDR1 MDHEN, CDR2 SYDVKM. CDR3 sequence reads: CASLGQGGHSF. In DNA, the CDR3 is TGTGCCAGCTTAGGACAGGGGGGTCACTCCTTC.

The chain couples TRBV6-2 or TRBV6-3 to TRBJ2-5; possibly TRBD2 for D (6 bases). The V end lost 5 bases, the J end lost 1 base, and 17 bases lay between the germline ends. The CDR3 consists of 16 residues. Germline V lookup: CDR1 MNHEY, CDR2 SVGEGT. This CDR3 is CASSPRDVHLQETQYF. For the CDR3, the DNA is TGTGCCAGCAGTCCGCGGGATGTCCACCTCCAAGAGACCCAGTACTTC.

This clone has only one observation. This chain links TRBV7-9 with TRBJ2-7; D is ambiguous. CDR3 length equals 11 residues. V lost 5 bases and J 6 bases, leaving 8 bases between the germline ends. Per the germline V gene, CDR1 is SEHNR and CDR2 is FQNEAQ (reference sequence). CDR3 sequence: CASSLSSEQYF. The CDR3 DNA follows: TGTGCCAGCAGCCTGTCTAGCGAGCAGTACTTC.

J is TRBJ1-2 and V is TRBV3-1 (or the pseudogene TRBV3-2); 9 bases agree with TRBD1. The V gene's germline CDR1 is LGHDT and CDR2 YNNKEL (reference sequence). J gave up 0 bases and V 0 bases, and 5 bases lay outside the gene matches. This CDR3 contains 17 residues. CDR3 DNA sequence: TGTGCCAGCAGCCAAGAAGCGACAGGGGGATCTAACTATGGCTACACCTTC. Translating it yields CASSQEATGGSNYGYTF.

The J gene is TRBJ1-2, the V gene TRBV7-2; D is uncertain. Germline CDR1 is SGHTA and CDR2 is FQGNSA. Trimming stripped 0 bases from V and 9 bases from J, with 14 bases between. The CDR3 totals 14 residues. As DNA, the CDR3 is TGTGCCAGCAGCTTAGCGGCGGGAGCGAGTCGCTACACCTTC. Its protein product is CASSLAAGASRYTF.

This rearrangement joins TRBV9 to TRBJ1-5; 8 bases align to TRBD1. The CDR3 loop spans 17 amino acids. The germline V gene encodes CDR1 SGDLS and CDR2 YYNGEE. J gave up 1 base and V 0 bases, and 6 bases lay outside the gene matches. This chain's CDR3 is CASSVGPGGPSNQPQHF. In nucleotides, the CDR3 is TGTGCCAGCAGCGTAGGTCCAGGGGGCCCCAGCAATCAGCCCCAGCATTTT.

The chain combines TRBV6-5 with TRBJ1-1; 7 nucleotides line up with TRBD1. V lost 10 bases, J lost 0 bases, and 5 bases stayed unmatched. Germline lookup yields CDR1 MNHEY and CDR2 SVGAGI. The CDR3 has 13 residues. CDR3 DNA: TGTGCCACCCAACAGGGGATGAACACTGAAGCTTTCTTT. Translation: CATQQGMNTEAFF.

This chain uses TRBV24-1 with TRBJ1-1; TRBD1 aligns across 9 bases. The germline CDR1 and CDR2 sequences are KGHDR and SFDVKD. With 5 bases clipped from V and 1 base from J, the junction kept 4 bases outside the gene matches. The CDR3 totals 15 residues. The DNA for the CDR3 is TGTGCCACCAGTGCACCGGGACAGGGGAACACTGAAGCTTTCTTT. This codes for CATSAPGQGNTEAFF.

The chain has TRBV10-3 and TRBJ2-7; 10 bases are a match to TRBD2. Germline V gene data show CDR1 as ENHRY and CDR2 as SYGVKD. There are 17 residues in the CDR3. Trimming took 10 bases from V and 1 from J; bases not matched to a gene: 16. The CDR3 loop reads CANPSASVAGGSYEQYF. CDR3 nucleotides: TGTGCCAACCCTTCCGCGTCCGTAGCGGGAGGATCCTACGAGCAGTACTTC.

This clone showed up just a few times. The genes are TRBV28 and TRBJ1-5; the match to TRBD1 covers 8 bases. V shed 11 bases and J 3 bases; nucleotides not matched to a gene: 6. Germline V gene lookup returns CDR1 MDHEN and CDR2 SYDVKM. This CDR3 comprises 13 residues. CDR3 region: CAGGTGFNQPQHF. Here the CDR3 DNA reads TGTGCCGGGGGGACAGGCTTCAATCAGCCCCAGCATTTT.